This T cell receptor (beta chain) stems from a study of CD8 T cells in ankylosing spondylitis. There are 14 residues in the CDR3. V dropped 2 bases and J dropped 3 bases, with 8 bases sitting between them. Germline V CDR1 and CDR2: SGHKS, YYEKEE (reference sequence). Quantitative barcoded 5'-RACE was used to prepare TCR beta libraries. TCRdb reprocessed the 5' RACE reads via MiXCR and lists one record per CDR3 protein. The data show roughly 670,000 distinct CDR3 sequences, 15% to 20% seen once. Study-level results: Disease-associated clonotypes exhibited CD8+ identity and were relatively infrequent in peripheral blood. Ankylosing spondylitis blood appeared to carry a characteristic TCR beta motif of roughly eight highly homologous variants. Matched ankylosing spondylitis synovial fluid reportedly contained a significantly enriched population of disease-linked clones. A number of the motif variants had already been described in reactive arthritis synovial fluid and blood.

A note on this clonotype: The antigen remains undetermined.

The sequence was obtained from a male donor with ankylosing spondylitis. Material for sequencing was blood, either unsorted or a sorted T cell fraction (not recorded which). This sequence joins TRBV5-5 and TRBJ1-4; D uncertain. CDR3 loop: CASSFSGPNEKLFF. CDR3 DNA sequence: TGTGCCAGCAGCTTTTCTGGACCTAATGAAAAACTGTTTTTT.